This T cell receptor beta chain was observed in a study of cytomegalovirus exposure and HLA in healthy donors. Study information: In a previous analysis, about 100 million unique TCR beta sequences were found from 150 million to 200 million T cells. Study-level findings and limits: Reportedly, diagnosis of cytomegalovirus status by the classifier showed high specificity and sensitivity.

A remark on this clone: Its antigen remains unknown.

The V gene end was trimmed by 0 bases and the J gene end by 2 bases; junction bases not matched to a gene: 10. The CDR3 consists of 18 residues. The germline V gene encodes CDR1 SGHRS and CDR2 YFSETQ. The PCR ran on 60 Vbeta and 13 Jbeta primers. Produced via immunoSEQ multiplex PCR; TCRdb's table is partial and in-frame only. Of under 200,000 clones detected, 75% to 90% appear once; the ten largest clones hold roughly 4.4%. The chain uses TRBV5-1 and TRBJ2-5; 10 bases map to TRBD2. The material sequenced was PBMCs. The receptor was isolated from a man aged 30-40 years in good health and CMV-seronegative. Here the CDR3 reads CASSLGLAGVVGQETQYF. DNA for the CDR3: TGCGCCAGCAGCTTGGGGCTAGCGGGAGTCGTGGGGCAAGAGACCCAGTACTTC.